Shown below are 15 T cell receptor beta chains from a single sample sequenced in a study of blood T cell repertoires in COVID-19. The protocol was immunoSEQ multiplex PCR, while the TCRdb copy is restricted to in-frame clones and leaves out a portion. Of 35,000 or so clones listed, approximately 86% are singletons. The sequenced sample was peripheral blood. These receptor sequences come from a human donor in a cohort sampled during active COVID-19.

This clone occurred a few times. V usage is TRBV7-2 and J usage is TRBJ2-1, with 8 nucleotides matching TRBD2. Per germline, CDR1 SGHTA and CDR2 FQGNSA. The V gene end was trimmed by 0 bases and the J gene end by 7 bases; junction bases not matched to a gene: 5. The CDR3 extends over 15 amino acids. The CDR3 DNA is TGTGCCAGCAGCTTAGCGCGACTAGCGCGAAATGAGCAGTTCTTC. Its translation: CASSLARLARNEQFF.

CDR3 nucleotide sequence: TGTGCCAGTAGTCCTCCCGGGACTAGCGTGGGAGATACGCAGTATTTT. The encoded protein is CASSPPGTSVGDTQYF. V usage is TRBV19 and J usage is TRBJ2-3; 10 bases fit TRBD2. V was clipped by 5 bases and J by 5 bases; unmatched bases: 10. Germline-derived CDR1 and CDR2 are LNHDA and SQIVND (reference sequence). There are 16 residues in the CDR3.

The chain combines TRBV29-1 with TRBJ2-7; D possibly corresponds to TRBD2 (6 bases). V lost 0 bases, J lost 3 bases, and 12 bases lay in between. The CDR3 contains 14 residues. Per the germline V gene, CDR1 is SQVTM and CDR2 is ANQGSEA. The DNA for the CDR3 is TGCAGCGTTGAAGATCCGGGGGACCGCTACGAGCAGTACTTC. Protein product: CSVEDPGDRYEQYF.

This clone was observed once. This chain uses TRBV4-1 with TRBJ1-3, with D maybe TRBD1 (6 bases). V was shortened by 4 bases and J by 2 bases, with 15 bases between the two germline ends. This CDR3 spans 16 amino acids. Germline lookup yields CDR1 MGHRA and CDR2 YSYEKL. In DNA form, the CDR3 reads TGCGCCAGCAGCCGAGAGGGGGGTAGGGCTGGAAACACCATATATTTT. It encodes CASSREGGRAGNTIYF.

The CDR3 here is CASRPGDGRGTQYF. The CDR3 nucleotides are TGTGCCAGCAGGCCCGGGGATGGGCGAGGGACCCAGTACTTC. V is TRBV2 and J is TRBJ2-5; D might be TRBD2 (5 bases). The CDR3 loop spans 14 amino acids. CDR1 and CDR2 (germline): SNHLY, FYNNEI. The V gene lost 6 bases and the J gene lost 7 bases, with 18 bases spanning the gap.

The chain links TRBV18 to TRBJ1-2; possibly TRBD1 for D (6 bases). Trimming took 2 bases from V and 8 from J, leaving 24 bases between them. This CDR3 is built from 17 residues. Germline-derived CDR1 and CDR2 are KGHSH and LQKENI. In DNA, the CDR3 is TGTGCCAGCTCACCAGAACAGGGACAAGGTTTAAGAAAAGGCTACACCTTC. This translates into CASSPEQGQGLRKGYTF.

This clone is a singleton in its sample. This chain joins TRBV19 and TRBJ1-5, with a possible D match to TRBD1 (6 bases). V shed 10 bases and J shed 11 bases, with 24 bases lying between them. Germline CDR1 LNHDA, CDR2 SQIVND (reference sequence). The CDR3 has 14 residues. For the CDR3, the DNA is TGTGCCACCGACCGGGGGGGGCCCTCAAGGGCCCAGCATTTT. Protein product: CATDRGGPSRAQHF. The full variable domain, with the rest looked up from reference TRBV19 and TRBJ1-5, is DGGITQSPKYLFRKEGQNVTLSCEQNLNHDAMYWYRQDPGQGLRLIYYSQIVNDFQKGDIAEGYSVSREKKESFPLTVTSAQKNPTAFYLCATDRGGPSRAQHFGDGTRLSIL.

The J gene is TRBJ2-3, the V gene TRBV5-1; 14 bases map to TRBD2. This CDR3 is 16 amino acids long. Germline trimming cut 4 bases from V and 1 base from J; bases unmatched to any gene: 2. Per the germline V gene, CDR1 is SGHRS and CDR2 is YFSETQ. CDR3 bases: TGCGCCAGCAGCCCGACTAGCGGGGGGGGCACAGATACGCAGTATTTT. Encoded protein: CASSPTSGGGTDTQYF.

The chain has TRBV10-3 and TRBJ2-1; a possible D gene is TRBD1 (8 bases). This CDR3 is 16 amino acids long. Trimming removed 0 bases from V and 8 bases from J, with 17 bases in between. Germline loops: CDR1 ENHRY, CDR2 SYGVKD. The CDR3 DNA is TGTGCCATCAGTGAGTCGGCGGGAGCAGGGGGCCATGAGCAGTTCTTC. Translation: CAISESAGAGGHEQFF.

The CDR3 DNA is TGTGCCATCCAGGTAGCCTTAGCGGGGGGGCACCAGTTCTTC. This gives the protein CAIQVALAGGHQFF. The chain is built from TRBV10-3 and TRBJ2-1; 11 bases match TRBD2. The V gene's germline CDR1 is ENHRY and CDR2 SYGVKD. Trimming at V came to 8 bases and at J to 13 bases, leaving 13 bases not matched to a gene. The CDR3 is made up of 14 amino acids.

The V call is TRBV12-5, the J call TRBJ2-1; D perhaps matches TRBD2 (6 bases). The CDR3 runs to 14 residues. Germline V gene lookup returns CDR1 LGHNT and CDR2 FRNRAP. Deletions cut 3 bases from V and 7 bases from J, with 13 bases between. In DNA, the CDR3 is TGTGCTAGTGGTTTATGGGGGGAGCGGAATGAGCAGTTCTTC. This codes for CASGLWGERNEQFF.

The chain joins TRBV19 to TRBJ2-1, with TRBD1 as a possible D gene (6 bases). The CDR3 extends over 13 amino acids. Trimming cost V 7 bases and J 8 bases, with 15 bases left between them. Germline loops: CDR1 LNHDA, CDR2 SQIVND (reference sequence). The CDR3 DNA sequence: TGTGCCAGTAAGAACAGGGCATCTTATGAGCAGTTCTTC. It yields the protein CASKNRASYEQFF.

The V gene is TRBV7-9, the J gene TRBJ1-3; D perhaps matches TRBD1 (6 bases). The CDR3 consists of 15 residues. Germline CDR1 SEHNR, CDR2 FQNEAQ (reference sequence). V was pared by 6 bases and J by 7 bases, with 19 bases between. CDR3 residues: CASSLAGAGTNTIYF. The CDR3 region has the DNA TGTGCCAGCAGTTTGGCGGGGGCAGGGACCAACACCATATATTTT.

This sequence joins TRBV28 and TRBJ2-7; 8 bases match TRBD2. From germline, CDR1 is MDHEN and CDR2 SYDVKM. V shed 6 bases, J shed 3 bases, and the junction held 13 bases outside the gene matches. The length of the CDR3 is 16 residues. CDR3 nucleotides: TGTGCCAGCAGCTCCGTCAGCGGGAGAGACTACTACGAGCAGTACTTC. The encoded protein is CASSSVSGRDYYEQYF.

Written as DNA, the CDR3 is TGTGCCAGCAGCCATACACCTAACTATGGCTACACCTTC. This gives the protein CASSHTPNYGYTF. V is TRBV7-2 and J is TRBJ1-2, with D uncertain. Per germline, CDR1 SGHTA and CDR2 FQGNSA. V was cut by 5 bases and J by 0 bases, with 7 bases left in between. This CDR3 is built from 13 residues.